The entry that follows covers one TCR beta chain sequence. The data derive from a study of blood T cell repertoires in COVID-19. Study-wide background: Sites in the United States, Italy and Spain provided acute and convalescent COVID-19 samples. Sample material is recorded as cDNA or gDNA derived from T cells, B-cell-depleted T cells, or PBMCs.

Per the original methods: The authors estimated nucleated cell counts from reference gene primer amplification. Generated by immunoSEQ multiplex PCR, the TCRdb table keeps only in-frame clones and is missing some. V, J and clone size derive from that table, while D and trimming were established from the DNA sequence. The data show 120,000 or so clones, about 80% seen once. CDR3 length: 13 amino acids. V lost 3 bases and J lost 8, with 10 bases in between. Germline V gene lookup returns CDR1 SGHDN and CDR2 FVKESK. Sequencing was carried out using peripheral blood. The rearrangement joins TRBV14 to TRBJ1-4; possible D gene TRBD1, 6 bases. The source of this sequence is a middle-aged man with active or convalescent COVID-19. The CDR3 loop is CASSQGAREKLFF. DNA of the CDR3: TGTGCCAGCAGCCAGGGGGCTAGAGAAAAACTGTTTTTT.